Below are 17 T cell receptor beta chains sequenced from a single sample in a study of neoadjuvant nivolumab and ipilimumab in lung cancer. Repertoires were generated with immunoSEQ multiplex PCR, while TCRdb's copy carries only in-frame clones and drops some. This table has tens of thousands of clones, 90% appearing once. Sequencing used peripheral blood, obtained after neoadjuvant nivolumab, alone or with ipilimumab, at or shortly before surgery. The receptors were gathered from an adult with non-small cell lung cancer.

The gene calls are TRBV5-1 and TRBJ1-1; TRBD1 agrees at 7 bases. This CDR3 comprises 14 residues. Germline V gene sequence: CDR1 SGHRS, CDR2 YFSETQ. Trimming cost V 0 bases and J 5 bases; bases outside gene matches: 4. The CDR3 loop is CASSLDQGGTEAFF. The CDR3 nucleotides read TGCGCCAGCAGCTTGGATCAGGGGGGGACTGAAGCTTTCTTT.

The chain combines TRBV7-9 with TRBJ2-5; possible D gene TRBD2, 5 bases. Between the trimmed V and J ends, which lost 6 bases and 5 bases, there was a span of 13 bases. There are 13 residues in the CDR3. Germline V gene lookup returns CDR1 SEHNR and CDR2 FQNEAQ (reference sequence). The CDR3 nucleotides are TGTGCCAGCAGTTATTGGACGGGGGAGACCCAGTACTTC. It specifies CASSYWTGETQYF.

This chain links TRBV18 with TRBJ2-7; perhaps TRBD1 as D (5 bases). With 11 bases removed from V and 4 bases from J, the gap between germline ends came to 12 bases. In germline, CDR1 is KGHSH, CDR2 LQKENI. This CDR3 is built from 11 residues. The CDR3 DNA reads TGTGCCGCTGGGGCAGGGTACGAGCAGTACTTC. As protein: CAAGAGYEQYF. Variable domain in full (rest from reference TRBV18 and TRBJ2-7): NAGVMQNPRHLVRRRGQEARLRCSPMKGHSHVYWYRQLPEEGLKFMVYLQKENIIDESGMPKERFSAEFPKEGPSILRIQQVVRGDSAAYFCAAGAGYEQYFGPGTRLTVT.

This clone was observed once. The rearrangement uses TRBV2 and TRBJ1-5; D uncertain. Trimming shortened V by 1 base and J by 0 bases, and 10 bases separated the two germline ends. The CDR3 is 16 residues long. CDR1 and CDR2 (germline): SNHLY, FYNNEI. CDR3 sequence (DNA): TGTGCCAGCAGTGAAGAGCACATCTATAGCAATCAGCCCCAGCATTTT. It specifies CASSEEHIYSNQPQHF.

This chain joins TRBV11-2 and TRBJ2-2; D ambiguous. There are 13 residues in the CDR3. Per the germline V gene, CDR1 is SGHAT and CDR2 is FQNNGV. V lost 1 base and J lost 9, with 9 bases in between. CDR3 amino acids: CASSLVTFRELFF. The CDR3 region has the DNA TGTGCCAGCAGCTTAGTGACGTTCCGGGAGCTGTTTTTT. The complete variable domain, with remaining parts taken from reference TRBV11-2 and TRBJ2-2, reads EAGVAQSPRYKIIEKRQSVAFWCNPISGHATLYWYQQILGQGPKLLIQFQNNGVVDDSQLPKDRFSAERLKGVDSTLKIQPAKLEDSAVYLCASSLVTFRELFFGEGSRLTVL.

This sequence joins TRBV2 and TRBJ2-1, with D uncertain. The CDR3 extends over 13 amino acids. From germline, CDR1 is SNHLY and CDR2 FYNNEI. The V end lost 7 bases, the J end lost 3 bases, and 10 bases lay between the germline ends. CDR3 nucleotide sequence: TGTGCCAGCAAAGGAACCGGCTACAATGAGCAGTTCTTC. It translates to CASKGTGYNEQFF.

The V and J genes are TRBV7-2 and TRBJ1-1; TRBD1 is a possible D gene (5 bases). From germline, CDR1 is SGHTA and CDR2 FQGNSA. This CDR3 has 14 residues. The V and J ends lost 5 bases and 1 base respectively, with 11 bases between them. The CDR3 DNA reads TGTGCCAGCAGCCTATTGGGGGGGAACACTGAAGCTTTCTTT. This encodes CASSLLGGNTEAFF.

V and J are TRBV4-3 and TRBJ1-3, with D perhaps matching TRBD1 (5 bases). V was clipped by 0 bases and J by 9 bases, with 18 bases between them. The CDR3 runs 16 residues. Germline lookup yields CDR1 LGHNA and CDR2 YSLEER. CDR3 bases: TGCGCCAGCAGCCAAGATCGAGGGACCGTGTCGGCCACCATATATTTT. It is translated as CASSQDRGTVSATIYF.

The rearrangement uses TRBV19 and TRBJ2-3; 8 nucleotides align to TRBD2. This CDR3 spans 16 amino acids. Germline CDR1 and CDR2: LNHDA and SQIVND (reference sequence). The ends lost 5 bases at V and 2 bases at J; junction bases unmatched: 9. CDR3 nucleotides: TGTGCCAGTAGTGCCTCAGCGGGGGACCCCACAGATACGCAGTATTTT. It codes for CASSASAGDPTDTQYF. The variable domain in full, completed from reference TRBV19 and TRBJ2-3, reads DGGITQSPKYLFRKEGQNVTLSCEQNLNHDAMYWYRQDPGQGLRLIYYSQIVNDFQKGDIAEGYSVSREKKESFPLTVTSAQKNPTAFYLCASSASAGDPTDTQYFGPGTRLTVL.

V gene TRBV5-4 combines with J gene TRBJ1-4; 9 bases match TRBD1. The CDR3 is 15 amino acids. Germline values: CDR1 SGHNT, CDR2 YYREEE (reference sequence). Trimming cost V 1 base and J 8 bases; bases outside gene matches: 6. CDR3 amino acids: CASSLQQGAQEKLFF. CDR3 DNA sequence: TGTGCCAGCAGCTTGCAACAGGGGGCGCAGGAAAAACTGTTTTTT.

The V and J genes are TRBV7-2 and TRBJ2-7, with a weak D call TRBD1 (6 bases). V shed 5 bases and J shed 4 bases, with 15 bases lying between them. The germline V gene encodes CDR1 SGHTA and CDR2 FQGNSA. The CDR3 runs 14 residues. In nucleotides, the CDR3 is TGTGCCAGCAGCGTGGGCCCAGGGGAATACGAGCAGTACTTC. This codes for CASSVGPGEYEQYF.

This clone was counted a single time. This chain connects TRBV18 to TRBJ1-6, with D hard to call. Germline V gene lookup returns CDR1 KGHSH and CDR2 LQKENI. V dropped 6 bases and J dropped 4 bases, with 13 bases sitting between them. This CDR3 is built from 15 residues. In DNA, the CDR3 is TGTGCCAGCTCGGGCCTGACGGGTTATAATTCACCCCTCCACTTT. Translating it yields CASSGLTGYNSPLHF.

The V gene is TRBV27, the J gene TRBJ2-6; D is unresolved. Germline V CDR1 and CDR2: MNHEY, SMNVEV (reference sequence). This CDR3 contains 13 residues. Trimming stripped 0 bases from V and 3 bases from J, with 0 bases between. CDR3: CASSLSGANVLTF. The CDR3 DNA reads as TGTGCCAGCAGTTTATCTGGGGCCAACGTCCTGACTTTC.

This chain joins TRBV28 and TRBJ1-4, with D tentatively TRBD1 (6 bases). The CDR3 has 16 residues. CDR1 is MDHEN and CDR2 is SYDVKM in the germline V gene. Trimming left V 5 bases short and J 0 bases short, with 13 bases between. CDR3 coding DNA: TGTGCCAGCAGTCTGAGCTGGACAGCAACTAATGAAAAACTGTTTTTT. Its translation: CASSLSWTATNEKLFF.

The chain is built from TRBV9 and TRBJ2-3; the match to TRBD2 covers 7 bases. Unmatched junction bases numbered 6, after V lost 0 bases and J lost 2 bases. The CDR3 runs 16 residues. CDR1 is SGDLS, CDR2 YYNGEE, per germline. The CDR3 nucleotides read TGTGCCAGCAGCGTAGGGCTAGCGGAACCCACAGATACGCAGTATTTT. Translation: CASSVGLAEPTDTQYF.

The J gene is TRBJ2-1, the V gene TRBV10-3; 13 bases line up with TRBD2. V shed 8 bases, J shed 0 bases, and the junction held 7 bases outside the gene matches. Germline V gene lookup returns CDR1 ENHRY and CDR2 SYGVKD. There are 17 residues in the CDR3. The CDR3 is CAIGGLAGDSSYNEQFF. CDR3 DNA: TGTGCCATCGGAGGACTAGCGGGGGACAGCTCCTACAATGAGCAGTTCTTC.

The gene calls are TRBV9 and TRBJ2-5, with 10 bases fitting TRBD2. The germline gives CDR1 SGDLS, CDR2 YYNGEE. The CDR3 is made up of 15 amino acids. V lost 5 bases, J lost 2 bases, and 6 bases stayed unmatched. Written as DNA, the CDR3 is TGTGCCAGCAGTGTGACTAGCGGGCGACAAGAGACCCAGTACTTC. Protein sequence: CASSVTSGRQETQYF.